These T cell receptor beta chains were read from a single sample in a study of T cells after posttransplantation cyclophosphamide. Using immunoSEQ multiplex PCR, the repertoire was profiled, and TCRdb retains in-frame clones only, with some absent. The table has more than 30,000 clones, about 90% seen once. Sequencing was performed on naive CD4+ T cells sorted from PBMCs. All receptors derive from a woman aged 55-69 years in good health, CMV-negative, and a related stem cell transplant donor. Both conserved end residues are part of each CDR3. The order of the fields is D gene, J gene, V gene, CDR3 protein. D genes are given only for firm matches.

>NA|TRBJ1-2|TRBV28
CASRPGQEYGYTF
>NA|TRBJ1-2|TRBV6-6
CASSLEHYGYTF
>NA|TRBJ2-7|TRBV5-5
CASSLDGGHYEQYF
>NA|TRBJ2-7|TRBV7-8
CASSLDWGGRARGYEQYF
>NA|TRBJ2-5|TRBV7-3
CASSLTGSGLQTQYF
>TRBD1|TRBJ2-5|TRBV7-7
CASSLGTGVGTQYF
>TRBD1|TRBJ2-6|TRBV30
CACGQGGANVLTF
>TRBD2|TRBJ2-3|TRBV7-3
CASGESGTSSRNTQYF
>NA|TRBJ2-2|TRBV11-2
CASSLGLTGELFF
>TRBD2|TRBJ2-5|TRBV19
CASSIAASGQETQYF
>TRBD2|NA|TRBV6-5
CASSPLTSGSHEQYF
>TRBD1|TRBJ1-2|TRBV19
CASRPTGSGYGYTF
>NA|TRBJ1-1|TRBV28
CASSARTPPTVEAFF
>NA|TRBJ1-5|TRBV5-6
CASSSLGGTTGQPQHF
>TRBD2|TRBJ2-5|TRBV27
CASSSLGTSGSLQETQYF
>NA|TRBJ2-3|TRBV21-1
CASSKISSARYLTDTQYF
>TRBD2|TRBJ2-3|TRBV6-4
CASSVTSGRAYTQYF
>NA|TRBJ1-1|TRBV6-5
CASSYLEGVKNTEAFF
>NA|TRBJ1-4|TRBV7-2
CASSLAGGGFNEKLFF
>NA|TRBJ1-1|TRBV28
CASSLRGSYTEAFF
>TRBD2|TRBJ2-3|TRBV29-1
CSVEGTSLTDTQYF
>TRBD2|TRBJ2-2|TRBV7-3
CASSLISGRARGGELFF
>TRBD1|TRBJ2-2|TRBV18
CASSPSNRGRTGELFF
>TRBD1|NA|TRBV5-8
CASSLGQGSAYEQYF
>TRBD1|TRBJ2-5|TRBV11-2
CASSFQGTGMLWETQYF
>NA|TRBJ1-1|TRBV28
CASSFSGEYTEAFF
>TRBD1|TRBJ2-1|TRBV5-1
CASSLAGQGGEQFF
>NA|TRBJ2-1|TRBV30
CAWSLERGEQFF
>NA|TRBJ1-5|TRBV30
CAWRGGGTGNQPQHF
>NA|TRBJ2-4|TRBV6-1
CASKIQRGRDIQYF
>NA|TRBJ1-2|TRBV7-8
CASSLEGRGSGYTF
>TRBD2|TRBJ2-1|TRBV9
CASSSRESAYNEQFF
>NA|TRBJ2-3|TRBV10-3
CAITSGSDTQYF